One T cell receptor beta chain is described in this entry. This clone was seen more than once but under ten times. The antigen this receptor binds is unknown. One base away there is no much larger clone; base qualities are not given. This sample was taken from a study of shared clonotypes between healthy human individuals (dated by TCRdb to 2018 to 2021). In the study overall: Three men and a couple of women, aged 18 to 49 years, made up the cohort. Per donor, three plates each were used for CD4 naive and CD4 memory, two for CD8 naive, and one for CD8 memory. The study deeply sequenced blood TCR repertoires of roughly five healthy adults to estimate repertoire size and the extent of clonotype sharing between individuals. Libraries were prepared and TCR repertoires were sequenced by different laboratories using diverse techniques, in order to increase sequencing depth and limit assay-specific biases. Each donor's leukapheresis produced roughly between roughly 0.85 and 9.5 billion PBMCs.

Using the deep immunoSEQ assay, TCR CDR3 regions were amplified from genomic DNA by multiplex PCR. For each cell subset, the extracted genomic DNA was distributed evenly across all wells of several immunoSEQ 96-well plates, and each plate served as one replicate. For sorted subsets, 150 to 250 ng of genomic DNA, equivalent to some 33,000 T cell genomes, went into each replicate PCR. Purified libraries were quantified with a Qubit 3.0 fluorometer, sized on a Bioanalyzer 2100, and re-quantified with the KAPA Library Quantification kit. A separate single-read 150-cycle Illumina NextSeq 550 flow cell was used to sequence each immunoSEQ 96-well plate. Per the original workflow: Because the immunoSEQ output held only junctional sequences and lacked quality scores, the filtering could not match the filtering applied to full-length reads. To assign V/J genes and CDR3, sequences were annotated against IMGT germline references using PyIR, a Python wrapper for IgBLAST v1.9. Reads were filtered out if the reads had weak V/J assignments (E-value above 1e-6), no CDR3, stop codons, out-of-frame junctions, or ambiguous translated residues. A V3J clonotype was defined by an identical inferred V gene, J gene, and CDR3 amino acid sequence. To compute the percentage overlap between repertoires, the number of shared unique clonotypes was divided by the size of the smaller repertoire. Repertoire richness was assessed with RTK rarefaction, the Chao1 estimator, and Recon v2.1 estimates of unobserved clonotypes. For all TCRbeta clonotypes obtained by the gDNA method from four donors, generation probabilities were computed with OLGA. The immuneACCESS repertoire file appears here via TCRdb, limited to in-frame rearrangements. These files lack a portion of the clones; in checked studies, under half of the deficit traces to unresolved V genes, and the cause of the others is not known. The V and J calls and clone size are taken from that table; D and trimming were inferred from the DNA. For this sample the table gives about 2.3 million clones, of which 92% were detected only once. The top ten clones comprise more than 0.35% of the sample.

Results the study describes overall, beyond this receptor: About 5% of naive CD4, roughly 3.5% of naive CD8, roughly 2.4% of memory CD4, and around 0.4% of memory CD8 clonotypes were shared across several donors. Sampling was restricted to blood, and TCR repertoires in tissue are likely to differ from TCR repertoires in blood. Based on pairwise subsampling, the degree of clonotype sharing among donors was expected to be affected by sequencing depth. Compared with non-shared clonotypes, the clonotypes found in all four sorted-subset donors had higher generation probabilities. Because the study included only a small number of donors, the genetic and exposure-history diversity represented was limited. Incomplete sequencing was indicated by rarefaction of sorted-subset datasets, despite the large sequencing depth. Larger estimated clonotype richness was generally found for naive subsets than for memory subsets.

From cysteine to phenylalanine, the CDR3 is 13 amino acids long. Only CDR3 DNA remains: 39 bases, in frame from the first base. Via the germline V gene, CDR1 is SQVTM and CDR2 ANQGSEA. Trimming accounts for 8 bases at V and 1 base at J, while the number of junction bases matched to no gene is 7. The donors were healthy, HIV-negative adults who had no recently reported acute infections or vaccinations. Every donor was a Caucasian adult residing in Nashville, Tennessee, USA. CD4+ T cells were enriched by magnetic negative selection, after which naive cells were positively selected on CD45RA and the negative fraction was taken as the memory subset. Blood was obtained by leukapheresis, after which PBMCs were separated by Ficoll-Histopaque density gradient centrifugation and cryopreserved in liquid nitrogen vapor phase. Analytical flow cytometry was used to check the purity and quantity of each magnetically sorted T cell population. Genomic DNA was isolated from every sorted fraction and measured by UV absorbance on a Nanodrop 2000c.

The sequenced material came from naive CD4+ T cells from PBMCs. This specimen's cell subset or site label, interpreted: CD45RA+ positively selected. The receptor chain draws on TRBV29-1 and TRBJ1-1; 7 of the junction bases match TRBD1. The receptor was derived from a man between 18 and 29 years old in good health. Some clones in this sample may be carry-over from other donors' samples. For the CDR3, the sequence is CSTARDRNTEAFF. The bases are TGCAGCACCGCCCGGGACAGGAACACTGAAGCTTTCTTT.